There are many counts of the clone carrying this T cell receptor (beta chain). Its antigen remains unknown. Unmatched junction bases numbered 2, after V lost 4 bases and J lost 5 bases. CDR1 and CDR2 from the germline V gene are ENHRY and SYGVKD. The CDR3 sequence is 15 residues long. The data originate from a study of CD8 T cells in ankylosing spondylitis. General observations from the study: Seemingly characteristic of ankylosing spondylitis blood was a TCR beta motif consisting of roughly 8 highly homologous variants. It was reported that disease-linked clones were significantly enriched in matched ankylosing spondylitis synovial fluid.

MiXCR, run by TCRdb on the 5' RACE reads, gives a single entry per CDR3 protein. The table lists 290,000 or so distinct CDR3 sequences, less than 25% of them singletons. Sequenced sample: blood, either unsorted or a sorted T cell fraction (not recorded which). This TCR came from a female donor with ankylosing spondylitis or in good health (not recorded which). The chain has TRBV10-3 and TRBJ2-2; 12 bases map to TRBD2. The CDR3 reads CAISGTSGNTGELFF. The CDR3 DNA sequence: TGTGCCATCAGTGGGACTAGCGGGAATACCGGGGAGCTGTTTTTT.